The 13 T cell receptor beta chains presented below share a single source sample, sequenced in a study of T cell responses to AZD1222 COVID-19 vaccine. Only in-frame clones appear in the TCRdb table, and some are missing; sequencing was by immunoSEQ multiplex PCR. The sample has some 110,000 clones; roughly 91% are singletons. The sample here was peripheral blood, taken 28 days after the second AZD1222 dose. The receptors originated from an adult who received the AZD1222 COVID-19 vaccine.

The rearrangement links TRBV12-3 or TRBV12-4 to TRBJ1-2; D gene ambiguous. The CDR3 extends over 12 amino acids. Trimming cost V 6 bases and J 6 bases, with 11 bases left between them. CDR3 in amino acids: CASSYKSHGYTF. CDR3 DNA: TGTGCCAGCAGCTACAAGTCTCATGGCTACACCTTC.

The chain employs TRBV18 and TRBJ1-5; D remains ambiguous. V was clipped by 5 bases and J by 0 bases, with 8 bases between them. Germline V gene lookup returns CDR1 KGHSH and CDR2 LQKENI. CDR3 length: 14 amino acids. The DNA of the CDR3 is TGTGCCAGCTCAATAGATTATAGCAATCAGCCCCAGCATTTT. As protein: CASSIDYSNQPQHF. The full variable domain, completed using reference TRBV18 and TRBJ1-5, is NAGVMQNPRHLVRRRGQEARLRCSPMKGHSHVYWYRQLPEEGLKFMVYLQKENIIDESGMPKERFSAEFPKEGPSILRIQQVVRGDSAAYFCASSIDYSNQPQHFGDGTRLSIL.

The chain recombines TRBV19 with TRBJ2-7; unclear D gene. The CDR3 length is 12 residues. The V gene's germline CDR1 is LNHDA and CDR2 SQIVND (reference sequence). V was pared by 3 bases and J by 7 bases, with 10 bases between. CDR3: CASSIWQQEQYF. CDR3 bases: TGTGCCAGTAGTATCTGGCAGCAGGAGCAGTACTTC.

The chain joins TRBV27 to TRBJ2-7, with 11 bases identical to TRBD1. Trimming at V came to 2 bases and at J to 5 bases, leaving 14 bases not matched to a gene. Germline CDR1 reads MNHEY; CDR2 reads SMNVEV (reference sequence). The CDR3 totals 18 residues. CDR3 sequence reads: CASSLKEDRGRSPHEQYF. In DNA, the CDR3 is TGTGCCAGCAGTTTAAAGGAGGACAGGGGGCGATCCCCCCACGAGCAGTACTTC.

As DNA, the CDR3 is TGTGCCAGCAGTGAAGGGTTCGACTACGAGCAGTACTTC. This encodes CASSEGFDYEQYF. The gene calls are TRBV6-1 and TRBJ2-7; D unresolved. The CDR3 is made up of 13 amino acids. CDR1 and CDR2 from the germline V gene are MNHNS and SASEGT. V was pared by 1 base and J by 3 bases, with 7 bases between.

The chain is built from TRBV4-3 and TRBJ2-2; 9 positions agree with TRBD2. This CDR3 has 17 residues. In germline, CDR1 is LGHNA, CDR2 YSLEER. The V gene end was trimmed by 0 bases and the J gene end by 4 bases; junction bases not matched to a gene: 6. CDR3 coding DNA: TGCGCCAGCAGCCAAGACAGATTGACTAGCGGCACCGGGGAGCTGTTTTTT. Translating it yields CASSQDRLTSGTGELFF.

This clone was seen once. The chain carries TRBV5-5 and TRBJ2-3; unclear D gene. The V end was cut by 7 bases, the J end by 1 base, with 10 bases between. The CDR3 runs to 13 residues. Germline V gene lookup returns CDR1 SGHKS and CDR2 YYEKEE (reference sequence). The CDR3 region is CASRSMGTDTQYF. The CDR3 DNA is TGTGCCAGCCGGTCGATGGGCACAGATACGCAGTATTTT.

The chain couples TRBV29-1 to TRBJ2-1; 8 bases agree with TRBD2. This CDR3 is 13 amino acids long. Germline loops: CDR1 SQVTM, CDR2 ANQGSEA. V lost 4 bases to trimming and J lost 5 bases; unmatched junction nucleotides: 4. For the CDR3, the DNA is TGCAGCGTTGTTAGCGGGATAAACAATGAGCAGTTCTTC. Amino acids: CSVVSGINNEQFF.

The chain couples TRBV5-5 to TRBJ1-2, with 11 bases aligning to TRBD1. J lost 6 bases, V lost 1 base, and 5 bases had no gene match. The V gene's germline CDR1 is SGHKS and CDR2 YYEKEE (reference sequence). The CDR3 is 15 residues long. CDR3 protein: CASSLQGDRGNGYTF. CDR3 DNA: TGTGCCAGCAGCTTGCAAGGGGACAGGGGGAATGGCTACACCTTC.

The rearrangement joins TRBV7-2 to TRBJ1-5; no firm D call. V dropped 5 bases and J dropped 4 bases, with 18 bases sitting between them. This CDR3 is built from 16 residues. Germline values: CDR1 SGHTA, CDR2 FQGNSA. The CDR3 region has the DNA TGTGCCAGCAGCCCGGGAATTGGCAGGAAAAATCAGCCCCAGCATTTT. Protein product: CASSPGIGRKNQPQHF. Full variable domain (remainder filled in from reference TRBV7-2 and TRBJ1-5): GAGVSQSPSNKVTEKGKDVELRCDPISGHTALYWYRQSLGQGLEFLIYFQGNSAPDKSGLPSDRFSAERTGGSVSTLTIQRTQQEDSAVYLCASSPGIGRKNQPQHFGDGTRLSIL.

The chain employs TRBV4-1 and TRBJ2-7; a weak D match, TRBD2 (6 bases). This CDR3 comprises 15 residues. The germline CDR1 and CDR2 sequences are MGHRA and YSYEKL. V shed 0 bases and J shed 3 bases, with 12 bases lying between them. CDR3 nucleotide sequence: TGCGCCAGCAGCCAAGATCCCACCGGGGGCTACGAGCAGTACTTC. Translated, it gives CASSQDPTGGYEQYF.

The chain recombines TRBV10-3 with TRBJ2-5; a possible D gene is TRBD1 (5 bases). V shed 4 bases and J shed 4 bases, with 10 bases lying between them. Looked up from germline, CDR1 is ENHRY and CDR2 is SYGVKD. The CDR3 length is 13 residues. DNA for the CDR3: TGTGCCATCAGTGGGGCAGGGATAGAGACCCAGTACTTC. Translation: CAISGAGIETQYF.

V gene TRBV19 combines with J gene TRBJ2-3; 13 nucleotides line up with TRBD2. Germline-derived CDR1 and CDR2 are LNHDA and SQIVND (reference sequence). The CDR3 is 18 residues long. Trimming cost V 5 bases and J 1 base; bases outside gene matches: 9. The chain's CDR3 is CASSSERLAGGRTDTQYF. In DNA, the CDR3 is TGTGCCAGTAGTTCCGAAAGACTAGCGGGGGGCCGCACAGATACGCAGTATTTT.